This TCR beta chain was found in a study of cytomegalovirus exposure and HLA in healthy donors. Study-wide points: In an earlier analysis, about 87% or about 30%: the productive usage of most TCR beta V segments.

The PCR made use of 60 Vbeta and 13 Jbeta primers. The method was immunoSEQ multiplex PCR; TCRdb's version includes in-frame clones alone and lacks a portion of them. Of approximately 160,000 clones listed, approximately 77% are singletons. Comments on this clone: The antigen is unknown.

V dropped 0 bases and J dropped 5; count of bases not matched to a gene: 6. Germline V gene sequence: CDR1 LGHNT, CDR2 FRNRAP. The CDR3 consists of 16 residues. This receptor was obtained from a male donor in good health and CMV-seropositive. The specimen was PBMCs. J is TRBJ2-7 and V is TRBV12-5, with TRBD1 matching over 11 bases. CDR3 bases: TGTGCTAGTGGTTTGGTACATAGGACAGGGGGCGACGAGCAGTACTTC. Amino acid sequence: CASGLVHRTGGDEQYF. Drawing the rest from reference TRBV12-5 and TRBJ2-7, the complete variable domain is DARVTQTPRHKVTEMGQEVTMRCQPILGHNTVFWYRQTMMQGLELLAYFRNRAPLDDSGMPKDRFSAEMPDATLATLKIQPSEPRDSAVYFCASGLVHRTGGDEQYFGPGTRLTVT.